This T cell receptor (beta chain) was sequenced during a study of blood T cell repertoires in COVID-19. Per germline, CDR1 WSHSY and CDR2 SAAADI. The CDR3 spans 14 residues. V gave up 6 bases and J gave up 5 bases; unmatched junction bases: 5. Libraries were prepared by immunoSEQ multiplex PCR; TCRdb keeps only in-frame clonotypes and omits some of them. The repertoire has roughly 37,000 clones, more than 70% of them found once; the top ten carry less than 40%. The rearrangement joins TRBV10-2 to TRBJ1-5, with TRBD1 matching over 9 bases. The TCR comes from a man in his fifties or sixties with acute or convalescent COVID-19. The sequencing sample was made of peripheral blood. This chain's CDR3 is CASSWTGVDQPQHF. Written as DNA, the CDR3 is TGCGCCAGCAGCTGGACAGGGGTGGATCAGCCCCAGCATTTT.